This TCR beta chain is from a study of blood T cell repertoires in COVID-19. Study information: The origin of the acute and convalescent COVID-19 samples was the United States, Italy and Spain. In each case, the material was cDNA or gDNA derived from T cells, B-cell-depleted T cells, or PBMCs.

Original data processing: Estimation of nucleated cell counts was performed using reference gene primer amplification. Data came from immunoSEQ multiplex PCR; TCRdb stores just in-frame clones and leaves some out. The V and J calls and clone size come from that table; D and trimming were worked out from the DNA. The sample has 150,000 to 200,000 clones; 75% to 90% are singletons. Looked up from germline, CDR1 is MGHDK and CDR2 is SYGVNS. The CDR3 length is 16 residues. V was shortened by 1 base and J by 1 base, with 12 bases between the two germline ends. Enrollment of patients from Seattle took place during active infection, with longitudinal follow-up.

The sequenced sample was peripheral blood. The sequence derives from a woman between 65 and 79 years old with COVID-19, enrolled during active disease. The chain recombines TRBV25-1 with TRBJ2-3; D remains ambiguous. DNA of the CDR3: TGTGCCAGCAGTGAATCGGTTGCCAGGCGCACAGATACGCAGTATTTT. This gives the protein CASSESVARRTDTQYF.